One TCR beta chain is described in this entry. The data were taken from a study of blood T cell repertoires in COVID-19. Study overall: Samples came from the United States, Italy and Spain, spanning acute and convalescent COVID-19. The cDNA or gDNA used as material had been derived from T cells, B-cell-depleted T cells, or PBMCs.

Per the original methods: Cell counts per sample came from amplifying reference gene primers. Profiled with immunoSEQ multiplex PCR; TCRdb holds only in-frame clones, not every one. That table gives V, J and clone size, and the DNA gave D and trimming. The sample includes some 150,000 clones, approximately 84% of them seen just once. Deletions cut 3 bases from V and 1 base from J, with 15 bases between. The germline V gene encodes CDR1 LGHDT and CDR2 YNNKEL (reference sequence). This CDR3 spans 16 amino acids. The chain is built from TRBV3-1 (or the pseudogene TRBV3-2) and TRBJ1-1; tentative D call: TRBD1 (6 bases). The receptor's source is a man in his 70s with acute or convalescent COVID-19. The sequenced sample was peripheral blood. The CDR3 region has the DNA TGTGCCAGCAGCCAGACCGCAGGGGCACGGAACACTGAAGCTTTCTTT. This gives the protein CASSQTAGARNTEAFF.